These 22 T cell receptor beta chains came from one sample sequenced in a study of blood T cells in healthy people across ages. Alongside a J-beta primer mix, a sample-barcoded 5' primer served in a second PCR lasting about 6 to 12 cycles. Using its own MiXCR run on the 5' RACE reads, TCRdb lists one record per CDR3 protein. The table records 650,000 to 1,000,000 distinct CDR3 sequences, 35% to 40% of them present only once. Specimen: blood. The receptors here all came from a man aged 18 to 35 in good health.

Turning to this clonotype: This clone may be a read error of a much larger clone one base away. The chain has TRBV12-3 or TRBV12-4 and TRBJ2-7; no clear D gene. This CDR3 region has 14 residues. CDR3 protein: CAGSPSDGSYEQYF. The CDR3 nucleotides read TGTGCCGGCAGTCCCTCGGACGGATCCTACGAGCAGTACTTC.

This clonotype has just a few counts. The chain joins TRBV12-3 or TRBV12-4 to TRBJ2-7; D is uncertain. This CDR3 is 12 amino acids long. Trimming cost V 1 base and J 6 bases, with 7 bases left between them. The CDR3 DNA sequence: TGTGCCAGCAGTTTAGTCCCCTCCGAGCAGTACTTC. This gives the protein CASSLVPSEQYF.

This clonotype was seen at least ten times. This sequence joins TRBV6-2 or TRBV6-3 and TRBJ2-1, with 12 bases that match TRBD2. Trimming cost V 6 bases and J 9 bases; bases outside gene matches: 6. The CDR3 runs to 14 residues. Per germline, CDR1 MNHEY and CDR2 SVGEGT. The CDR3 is CASSWTSGESEQFF. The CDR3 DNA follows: TGTGCCAGCAGCTGGACTAGCGGGGAGAGTGAGCAGTTCTTC.

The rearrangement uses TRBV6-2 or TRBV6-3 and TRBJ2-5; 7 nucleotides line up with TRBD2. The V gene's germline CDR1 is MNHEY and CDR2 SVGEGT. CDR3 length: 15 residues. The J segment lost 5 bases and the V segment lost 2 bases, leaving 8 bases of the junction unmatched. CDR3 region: CASSYLTSSWETQYF. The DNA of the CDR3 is TGTGCCAGCAGTTACCTGACTAGCTCTTGGGAGACCCAGTACTTC.

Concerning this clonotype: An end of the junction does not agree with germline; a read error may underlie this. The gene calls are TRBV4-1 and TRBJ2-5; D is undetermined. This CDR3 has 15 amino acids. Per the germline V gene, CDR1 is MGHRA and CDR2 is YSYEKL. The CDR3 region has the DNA TGCGCCAGCAGCCTCCGAGACGGCCTCCGAGAGGCCCAGTACTTC. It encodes CASSLRDGLREAQYF.

CDR3 region: CASSFSGRHNQPQHF. CDR3 sequence (DNA): TGTGCCAGCAGTTTTTCAGGGAGGCACAATCAGCCCCAGCATTTT. The chain couples TRBV12-3 or TRBV12-4 to TRBJ1-5, with a possible D match to TRBD1 (5 bases). V gave up 3 bases and J gave up 3 bases, with 12 bases separating them. The CDR3 covers 15 residues.

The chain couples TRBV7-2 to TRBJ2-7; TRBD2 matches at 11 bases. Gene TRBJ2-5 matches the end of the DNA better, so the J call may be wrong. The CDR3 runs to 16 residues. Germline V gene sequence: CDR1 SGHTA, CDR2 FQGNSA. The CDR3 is CASSLVTSGGGKTQYF. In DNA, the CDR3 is TGTGCCAGCAGCTTAGTAACTAGCGGGGGTGGAAAGACCCAGTACTTC.

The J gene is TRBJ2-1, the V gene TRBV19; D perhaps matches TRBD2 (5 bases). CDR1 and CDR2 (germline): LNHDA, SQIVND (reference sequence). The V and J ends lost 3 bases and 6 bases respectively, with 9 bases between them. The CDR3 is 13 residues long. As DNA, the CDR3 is TGTGCCAGTAGTATCAACAGCGGCAATGAGCAGTTCTTC. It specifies CASSINSGNEQFF.

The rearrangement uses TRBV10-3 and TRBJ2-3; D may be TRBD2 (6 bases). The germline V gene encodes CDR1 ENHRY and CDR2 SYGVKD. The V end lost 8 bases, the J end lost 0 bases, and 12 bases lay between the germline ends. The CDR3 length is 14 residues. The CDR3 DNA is TGTGCCATCGGTGCGGGGTCTAGCACAGATACGCAGTATTTT. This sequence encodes CAIGAGSSTDTQYF.

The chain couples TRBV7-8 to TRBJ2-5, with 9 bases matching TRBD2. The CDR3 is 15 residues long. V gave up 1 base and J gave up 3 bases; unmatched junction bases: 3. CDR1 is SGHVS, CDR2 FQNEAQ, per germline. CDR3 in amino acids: CASSLVPSGEETQYF. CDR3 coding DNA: TGTGCCAGCAGCTTAGTCCCTAGCGGGGAAGAGACCCAGTACTTC. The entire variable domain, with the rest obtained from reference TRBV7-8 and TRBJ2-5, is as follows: GAGVSQSPRYKVAKRGQDVALRCDPISGHVSLFWYQQALGQGPEFLTYFQNEAQLDKSGLPSDRFFAERPEGSVSTLKIQRTQQEDSAVYLCASSLVPSGEETQYFGPGTRLLVL.

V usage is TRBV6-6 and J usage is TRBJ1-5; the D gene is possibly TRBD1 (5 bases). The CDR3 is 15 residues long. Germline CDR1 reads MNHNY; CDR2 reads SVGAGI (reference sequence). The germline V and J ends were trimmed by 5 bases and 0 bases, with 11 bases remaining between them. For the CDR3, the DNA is TGTGCCAGCAGTCAAGACAGTAATAGCAATCAGCCCCAGCATTTT. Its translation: CASSQDSNSNQPQHF.

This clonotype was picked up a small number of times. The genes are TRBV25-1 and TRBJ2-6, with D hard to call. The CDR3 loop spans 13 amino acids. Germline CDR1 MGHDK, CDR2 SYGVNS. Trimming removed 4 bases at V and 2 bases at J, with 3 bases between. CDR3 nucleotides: TGTGCCAGCAGTGGGACTGGGGCCAACGTCCTGACTTTC. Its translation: CASSGTGANVLTF.

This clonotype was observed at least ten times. The chain's CDR3 is CASTTTDYGYTF. CDR3 DNA sequence: TGTGCCAGCACCACAACAGACTATGGCTACACCTTC. The chain links TRBV12-3 or TRBV12-4 to TRBJ1-2; D is undetermined. Trimming took 7 bases from V and 3 from J, leaving 9 bases between them. The CDR3 consists of 12 residues.

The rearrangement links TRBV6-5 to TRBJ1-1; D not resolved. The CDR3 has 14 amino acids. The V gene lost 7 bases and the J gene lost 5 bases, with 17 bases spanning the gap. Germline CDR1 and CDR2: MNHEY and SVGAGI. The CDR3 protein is CASTVAGRGTEAFF. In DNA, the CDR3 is TGTGCCAGCACCGTTGCTGGGCGAGGGACTGAAGCTTTCTTT.

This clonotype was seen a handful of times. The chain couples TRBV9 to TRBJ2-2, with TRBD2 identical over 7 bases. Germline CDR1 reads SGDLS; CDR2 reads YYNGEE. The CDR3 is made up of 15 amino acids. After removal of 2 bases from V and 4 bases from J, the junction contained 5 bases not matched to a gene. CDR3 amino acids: CASSVGGDRTGELFF. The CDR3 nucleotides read TGTGCCAGCAGCGTGGGGGGGGATCGCACCGGGGAGCTGTTTTTT. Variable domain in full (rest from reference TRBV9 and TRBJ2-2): DSGVTQTPKHLITATGQRVTLRCSPRSGDLSVYWYQQSLDQGLQFLIQYYNGEERAKGNILERFSAQQFPDLHSELNLSSLELGDSALYFCASSVGGDRTGELFFGEGSRLTVL.

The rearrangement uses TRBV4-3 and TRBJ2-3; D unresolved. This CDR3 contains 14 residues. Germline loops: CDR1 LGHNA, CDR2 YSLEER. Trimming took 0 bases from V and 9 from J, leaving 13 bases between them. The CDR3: CASSQEVLSGTQYF. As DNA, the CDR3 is TGCGCCAGCAGCCAAGAAGTCTTAAGTGGGACGCAGTATTTT.

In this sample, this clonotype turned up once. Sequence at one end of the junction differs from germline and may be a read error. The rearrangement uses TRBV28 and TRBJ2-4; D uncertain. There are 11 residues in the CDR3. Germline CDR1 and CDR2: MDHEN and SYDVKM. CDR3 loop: CTSSGVDIQYF. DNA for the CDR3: TGTACCAGCAGTGGGGTGGACATTCAGTACTTC.

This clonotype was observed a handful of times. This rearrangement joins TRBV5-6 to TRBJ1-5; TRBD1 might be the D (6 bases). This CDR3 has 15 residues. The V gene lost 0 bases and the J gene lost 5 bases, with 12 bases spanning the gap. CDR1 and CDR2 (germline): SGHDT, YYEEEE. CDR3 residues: CASSLARQGYQPQHF. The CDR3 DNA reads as TGTGCCAGCAGCTTGGCCCGCCAGGGGTATCAGCCCCAGCATTTT.

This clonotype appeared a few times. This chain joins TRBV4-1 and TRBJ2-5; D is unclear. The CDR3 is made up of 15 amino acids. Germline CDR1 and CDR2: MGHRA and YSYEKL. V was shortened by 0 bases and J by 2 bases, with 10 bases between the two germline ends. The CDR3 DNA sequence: TGCGCCAGCAGCCAAGATATGGCCCTGCAAGAGACCCAGTACTTC. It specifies CASSQDMALQETQYF.

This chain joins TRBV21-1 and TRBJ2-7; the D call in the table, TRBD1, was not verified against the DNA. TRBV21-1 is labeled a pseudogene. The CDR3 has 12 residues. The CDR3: CASGQCVYEQYF. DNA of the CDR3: TGTGCCAGCGGACAGTGCGTCTACGAGCAGTACTTC.

DNA of the CDR3: TGTGCCAGCAGCTTATCTCTAGAGAGTTACAATGAGCAGTTCTTC. Translated: CASSLSLESYNEQFF. This chain joins TRBV7-2 and TRBJ2-1; D gene ambiguous. The V gene lost 2 bases and the J gene lost 4 bases, with 12 bases spanning the gap. CDR3 length: 15 residues. CDR1 and CDR2 (germline): SGHTA, FQGNSA.

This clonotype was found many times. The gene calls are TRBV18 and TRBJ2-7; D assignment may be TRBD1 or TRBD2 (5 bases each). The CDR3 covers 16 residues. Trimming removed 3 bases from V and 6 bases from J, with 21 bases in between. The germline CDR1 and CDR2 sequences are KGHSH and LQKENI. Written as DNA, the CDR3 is TGTGCCAGCTCACCGCCAGGGACGTCCTCGCTCTTCGAGCAGTACTTC. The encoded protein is CASSPPGTSSLFEQYF. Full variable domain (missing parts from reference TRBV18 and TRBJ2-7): NAGVMQNPRHLVRRRGQEARLRCSPMKGHSHVYWYRQLPEEGLKFMVYLQKENIIDESGMPKERFSAEFPKEGPSILRIQQVVRGDSAAYFCASSPPGTSSLFEQYFGPGTRLTVT.